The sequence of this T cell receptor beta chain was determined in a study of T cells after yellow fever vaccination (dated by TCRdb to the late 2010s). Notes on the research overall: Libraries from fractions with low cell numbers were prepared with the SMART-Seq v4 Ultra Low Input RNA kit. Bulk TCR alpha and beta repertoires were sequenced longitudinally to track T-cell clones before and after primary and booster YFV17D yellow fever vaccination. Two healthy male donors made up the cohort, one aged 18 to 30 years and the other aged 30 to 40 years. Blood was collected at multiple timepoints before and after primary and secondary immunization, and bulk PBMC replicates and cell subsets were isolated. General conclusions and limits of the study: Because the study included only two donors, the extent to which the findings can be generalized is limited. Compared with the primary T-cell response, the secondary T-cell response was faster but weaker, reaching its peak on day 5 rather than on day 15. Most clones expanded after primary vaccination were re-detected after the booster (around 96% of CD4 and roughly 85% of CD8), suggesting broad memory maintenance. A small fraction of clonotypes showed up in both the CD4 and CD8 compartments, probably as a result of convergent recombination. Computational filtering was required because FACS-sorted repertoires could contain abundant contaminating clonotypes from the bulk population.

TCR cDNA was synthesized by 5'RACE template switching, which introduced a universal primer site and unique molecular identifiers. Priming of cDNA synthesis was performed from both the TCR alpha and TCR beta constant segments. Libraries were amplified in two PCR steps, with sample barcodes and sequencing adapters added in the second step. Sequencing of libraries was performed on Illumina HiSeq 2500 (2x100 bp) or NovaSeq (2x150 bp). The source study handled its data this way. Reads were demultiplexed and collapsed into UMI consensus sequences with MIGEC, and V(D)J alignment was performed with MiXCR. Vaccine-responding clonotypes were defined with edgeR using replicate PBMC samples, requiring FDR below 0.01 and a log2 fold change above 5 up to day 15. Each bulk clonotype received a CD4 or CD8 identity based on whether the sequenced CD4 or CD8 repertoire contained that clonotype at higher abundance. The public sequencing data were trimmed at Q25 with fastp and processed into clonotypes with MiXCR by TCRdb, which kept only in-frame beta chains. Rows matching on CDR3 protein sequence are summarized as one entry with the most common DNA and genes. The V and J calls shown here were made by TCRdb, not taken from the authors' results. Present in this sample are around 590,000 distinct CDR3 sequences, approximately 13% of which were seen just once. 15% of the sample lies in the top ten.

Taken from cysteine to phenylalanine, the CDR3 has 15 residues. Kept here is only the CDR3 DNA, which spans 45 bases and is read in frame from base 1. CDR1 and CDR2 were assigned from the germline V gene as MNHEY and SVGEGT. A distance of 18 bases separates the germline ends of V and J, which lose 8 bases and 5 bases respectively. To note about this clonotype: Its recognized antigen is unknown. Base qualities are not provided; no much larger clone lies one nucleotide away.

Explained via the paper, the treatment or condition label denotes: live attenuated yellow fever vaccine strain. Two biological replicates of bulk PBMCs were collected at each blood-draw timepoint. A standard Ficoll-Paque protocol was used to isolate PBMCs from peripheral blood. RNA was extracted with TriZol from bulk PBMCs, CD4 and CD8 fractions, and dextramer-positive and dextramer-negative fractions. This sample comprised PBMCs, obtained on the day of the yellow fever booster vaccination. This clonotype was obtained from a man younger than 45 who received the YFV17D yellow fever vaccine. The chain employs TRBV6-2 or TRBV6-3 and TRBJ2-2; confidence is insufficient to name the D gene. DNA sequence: TGTGCCAGCCTCGATGGAGTTCTTTCGACCGGGGAGCTGTTTTTT. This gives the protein CASLDGVLSTGELFF.